A single sample gave rise to the 31 T cell receptor beta chains below, sequenced in a study of response to subunit inactivated influenza vaccine. Each CDR3 protein is one row after TCRdb ran MiXCR on the RT-PCR reads. The table shows almost 250,000 distinct CDR3 sequences, with 9.5% to 15% occurring only once. Sequences were derived from non-naive T cells sorted from PBMCs, sampled 14 days before vaccination. All receptors come from a man over 45 who received an inactivated influenza vaccine.

The chain joins TRBV7-2 to TRBJ1-5, with no clear D. The V end lost 0 bases, the J end lost 1 base, and 13 bases lay between the germline ends. Germline values: CDR1 SGHTA, CDR2 FQGNSA. The CDR3 sequence is 17 residues long. The CDR3 nucleotides are TGTGCCAGCAGCTTAGCGAGAGGAGGGTTGAGCAATCAGCCCCAGCATTTT. This encodes CASSLARGGLSNQPQHF.

This clonotype was detected a few times. This rearrangement joins TRBV20-1 to TRBJ1-5; weak D call: TRBD1 (5 bases). Trimming took 6 bases from V and 0 from J, leaving 15 bases between them. Germline lookup yields CDR1 DFQATT and CDR2 SNEGSKA (reference sequence). This CDR3 region has 15 residues. DNA for the CDR3: TGCAGTGCAAGGGACCCCGCTTATAGCAATCAGCCCCAGCATTTT. As protein: CSARDPAYSNQPQHF.

The rearrangement links TRBV5-1 to TRBJ1-1, with 7 bases that match TRBD1. The germline CDR1 and CDR2 sequences are SGHRS and YFSETQ. V dropped 7 bases and J dropped 0; count of bases not matched to a gene: 6. The CDR3 runs 14 residues. CDR3 DNA sequence: TGCGCCAGCTACGGGACAGAGATGAACACTGAAGCTTTCTTT. This translates into CASYGTEMNTEAFF. Supplemented by reference TRBV5-1 and TRBJ1-1, the full variable domain reads KAGVTQTPRYLIKTRGQQVTLSCSPISGHRSVSWYQQTPGQGLQFLFEYFSETQRNKGNFPGRFSGRQFSNSRSEMNVSTLELGDSALYLCASYGTEMNTEAFFGQGTRLTVV.

V is TRBV9 and J is TRBJ2-2; D is unclear. The germline V gene encodes CDR1 SGDLS and CDR2 YYNGEE. The CDR3 runs to 14 residues. With 7 bases removed from V and 1 base from J, the gap between germline ends came to 11 bases. CDR3 in amino acids: CASAGRLNTGELFF. The CDR3 nucleotides are TGTGCCAGCGCAGGACGGCTGAACACCGGGGAGCTGTTTTTT.

This clonotype is classed as medium-sized. This chain joins TRBV29-1 and TRBJ2-5, with TRBD1 as a possible D gene (5 bases). V was trimmed by 3 bases and J by 1 base, leaving 6 bases between them. Germline V gene lookup returns CDR1 SQVTM and CDR2 ANQGSEA. The CDR3 contains 12 residues. CDR3 amino acids: CSVDRAQETQYF. In DNA, the CDR3 is TGCAGCGTTGACAGGGCCCAAGAGACCCAGTACTTC.

The genes are TRBV5-1 and TRBJ2-1; 9 bases agree with TRBD1. V shed 1 base and J 8 bases; nucleotides not matched to a gene: 7. CDR1 and CDR2 from the germline V gene are SGHRS and YFSETQ. This CDR3 is 15 amino acids long. CDR3 sequence: CASSLLDRGIDEQFF. The CDR3 DNA follows: TGCGCCAGCAGCTTGTTGGACAGGGGAATAGATGAGCAGTTCTTC.

This clonotype was detected only a few times. In DNA form, the CDR3 reads TGTGCCAGCAGTGCGGGACTAGCGGGAGTCGAGCAGTTCTTC. It codes for CASSAGLAGVEQFF. The rearrangement uses TRBV2 and TRBJ2-1; 14 nucleotides agree with TRBD2. This CDR3 is built from 14 residues. Trimming cost V 4 bases and J 10 bases; bases outside gene matches: 3. In germline, CDR1 is SNHLY, CDR2 FYNNEI.

This clonotype was seen a handful of times. The V call is TRBV20-1, the J call TRBJ2-7; D is ambiguous. V was clipped by 1 base and J by 2 bases, with 21 bases between them. Per the germline V gene, CDR1 is DFQATT and CDR2 is SNEGSKA (reference sequence). This CDR3 has 17 amino acids. CDR3 amino acids: CSARGLNRDGPTYEQYF. The CDR3 DNA reads as TGCAGTGCTAGAGGTCTTAACCGAGACGGGCCTACCTACGAGCAGTACTTC.

This clonotype was observed a handful of times. The chain uses TRBV14 and TRBJ1-6; 8 nucleotides align to TRBD1. The J segment lost 9 bases and the V segment lost 0 bases, leaving 1 base of the junction unmatched. The length of the CDR3 is 14 residues. CDR1 and CDR2 (germline): SGHDN, FVKESK. The CDR3 loop is CASSQETGVSPLHF. CDR3 DNA sequence: TGTGCCAGCAGCCAAGAGACAGGGGTTTCACCCCTCCACTTT.

At least ten counts were recorded for this clonotype. The CDR3 here is CATGGSNQPQHF. As DNA, the CDR3 is TGTGCCACTGGGGGGAGCAATCAGCCCCAGCATTTT. The rearrangement links TRBV15 to TRBJ1-5; TRBD1 is a possible D gene (5 bases). CDR1 LNHNV and CDR2 YYDKDF come from the germline V gene (reference sequence). The ends were cut back, 9 bases at V and 1 base at J, with 7 bases in the middle. This CDR3 region has 12 residues.

The chain employs TRBV20-1 and TRBJ2-2; D gene ambiguous. Germline V gene lookup returns CDR1 DFQATT and CDR2 SNEGSKA (reference sequence). This CDR3 contains 16 residues. Trimming removed 3 bases from V and 1 base from J, with 15 bases in between. The CDR3 bases are TGCAGTGCTAGTTCCCCTAACAAGCGGAACACCGGGGAGCTGTTTTTT. This encodes CSASSPNKRNTGELFF.

This clonotype appeared a few times. V usage is TRBV27 and J usage is TRBJ2-4, with D hard to call. The CDR3 spans 15 residues. From germline, CDR1 is MNHEY and CDR2 SMNVEV (reference sequence). With 5 bases removed from V and 4 bases from J, the gap between germline ends came to 15 bases. The CDR3 DNA follows: TGTGCCAGCAGTGCAACGTCGGGTAGGAAAAACATTCAGTACTTC. Translated: CASSATSGRKNIQYF.

This clonotype was detected a few times. The rearrangement uses TRBV20-1 and TRBJ2-4, with D possibly matching TRBD2 (6 bases). The CDR3 has 18 amino acids. From germline, CDR1 is DFQATT and CDR2 SNEGSKA (reference sequence). Deletions cut 6 bases from V and 2 bases from J, with 26 bases between. CDR3 protein: CSAGSTRYDLWTKNIQYF. CDR3 coding DNA: TGCAGTGCCGGATCGACTAGATACGACCTTTGGACCAAAAACATTCAGTACTTC.

The chain links TRBV14 to TRBJ2-6; 8 bases fit TRBD2. The CDR3 loop spans 24 amino acids. V shed 7 bases and J 2 bases; nucleotides not matched to a gene: 31. In germline, CDR1 is SGHDN, CDR2 FVKESK. The CDR3 loop reads CASMKMSGSSRLFTSKAGANVLTF. In nucleotides, the CDR3 is TGTGCCAGCATGAAGATGAGCGGGAGTTCCCGACTATTCACCTCAAAGGCTGGGGCCAACGTCCTGACTTTC.

The sample holds a few counts of this clonotype. The V and J genes are TRBV15 and TRBJ1-1, with 7 nucleotides matching TRBD1. With 5 bases clipped from V and 6 bases from J, the junction kept 6 bases outside the gene matches. Germline V gives CDR1 LNHNV, CDR2 YYDKDF (reference sequence). The length of the CDR3 is 13 residues. The DNA of the CDR3 is TGTGCCACCAGCCGACAGGGAGAAGCTGAAGCTTTCTTT. Amino acid sequence: CATSRQGEAEAFF.

This clonotype occurred a few times. This sequence joins TRBV7-2 and TRBJ2-1; 11 nucleotides align to TRBD2. Trimming cost V 1 base and J 9 bases; bases outside gene matches: 5. This CDR3 contains 15 residues. CDR1 SGHTA and CDR2 FQGNSA come from the germline V gene. The CDR3 here is CASSLGASGRIEQFF. The CDR3, as DNA: TGTGCCAGCAGCTTAGGGGCTAGCGGGAGGATTGAGCAGTTCTTC.

This clonotype was detected only a few times. Here the CDR3 reads CASSLSRLAGVYDTQYF. DNA of the CDR3: TGTGCCAGCAGCTTATCCAGACTAGCGGGGGTGTACGATACGCAGTATTTT. The J gene is TRBJ2-3, the V gene TRBV11-2, with TRBD2 matching 12 bases. CDR3 length equals 17 residues. The ends lost 2 bases at V and 6 bases at J; junction bases unmatched: 9. Germline CDR1 is SGHAT and CDR2 is FQNNGV.

This clonotype has a handful of counts. The chain recombines TRBV5-5 with TRBJ2-1, with 7 bases fitting TRBD2. The CDR3 consists of 16 residues. In germline, CDR1 is SGHKS, CDR2 YYEKEE (reference sequence). V gave up 0 bases and J gave up 0 bases; unmatched junction bases: 3. The CDR3 nucleotides are TGTGCCAGCAGCTTGGTAGCGGGTATCTCCTACAATGAGCAGTTCTTC. The encoded protein is CASSLVAGISYNEQFF.

This chain joins TRBV3-1 and TRBJ2-5; D might be TRBD2 (6 bases). The CDR3 runs 15 residues. Trimming removed 4 bases from V and 0 bases from J, with 12 bases in between. CDR1 is LGHDT, CDR2 YNNKEL, per germline (reference sequence). The CDR3 loop reads CASSRRDWYQETQYF. Written as DNA, the CDR3 is TGTGCCAGCAGCCGCCGGGACTGGTACCAAGAGACCCAGTACTTC.

This clonotype was counted ten times or more. The chain uses TRBV12-3 or TRBV12-4 and TRBJ1-1; tentatively, D is TRBD1 (5 bases). The CDR3 is 11 amino acids. V lost 3 bases and J lost 11, with 10 bases in between. CDR3 in DNA: TGTGCCAGCAGTTTCCTGGGGCCTGCTTTCTTT. Encoded protein: CASSFLGPAFF.

J is TRBJ2-5 and V is TRBV7-2; no reliable D call. Deletions cut 1 base from V and 6 bases from J, with 9 bases between. There are 13 residues in the CDR3. Germline assignment: CDR1 SGHTA and CDR2 FQGNSA. The CDR3 here is CASSLDYAQTQYF. The CDR3 DNA reads as TGTGCCAGCAGCTTAGACTACGCTCAGACCCAGTACTTC.

This clonotype appeared many times. The gene calls are TRBV2 and TRBJ2-5, with D hard to call. CDR3 length: 11 residues. The V gene's germline CDR1 is SNHLY and CDR2 FYNNEI. With 3 bases removed from V and 5 bases from J, the gap between germline ends came to 4 bases. The CDR3 DNA follows: TGTGCCAGCAGTGAGGAGGAGACCCAGTACTTC. Translation gives CASSEEETQYF.

The V call is TRBV6-2 or TRBV6-3, the J call TRBJ2-3, with 11 bases fitting TRBD2. The germline V gene has CDR1 MNHEY and CDR2 SVGEGT. This CDR3 contains 19 residues. Germline trimming cut 2 bases from V and 2 bases from J; bases unmatched to any gene: 12. CDR3: CASSYLPGTSGAFTDTQYF. CDR3 DNA sequence: TGTGCCAGCAGTTACCTTCCCGGGACTAGCGGCGCCTTCACAGATACGCAGTATTTT.

There are many counts of this clonotype. In DNA, the CDR3 is TGTGCCAGCGGACAGGAAATGAACACTGAAGCTTTCTTT. Amino acid sequence: CASGQEMNTEAFF. The chain uses TRBV7-9 and TRBJ1-1; 7 nucleotides line up with TRBD1. This CDR3 region has 13 residues. The germline CDR1 and CDR2 sequences are SEHNR and FQNEAQ (reference sequence). Trimming took 8 bases from V and 0 from J; bases not matched to a gene: 3.

This clonotype has at least ten counts. V is TRBV6-2 or TRBV6-3 and J is TRBJ1-1; D unclear. Deletions cut 4 bases from V and 1 base from J, with 10 bases between. CDR1 and CDR2 (germline): MNHEY, SVGEGT. The CDR3 spans 14 residues. CDR3 region: CASSSRRGNTEAFF. CDR3 coding DNA: TGTGCCAGCAGTTCCCGGCGGGGGAACACTGAAGCTTTCTTT.

This clonotype was counted a few times. This rearrangement joins TRBV5-6 to TRBJ2-5; 10 nucleotides align to TRBD2. V lost 9 bases and J lost 5; bases outside the gene matches: 7. This CDR3 has 13 residues. CDR1 and CDR2 (germline): SGHDT, YYEEEE. The CDR3 sequence is CATRLAGAETQYF. In DNA form, the CDR3 reads TGTGCCACCCGCCTAGCGGGGGCGGAGACCCAGTACTTC.

This clonotype was counted at least ten times. The V gene is TRBV5-1, the J gene TRBJ2-2; D may be TRBD1 (5 bases). Trimming stripped 0 bases from V and 5 bases from J, with 20 bases between. The germline CDR1 and CDR2 sequences are SGHRS and YFSETQ. This CDR3 has 18 residues. The CDR3 sequence: CASSLVPGHLGRTGELFF. For the CDR3, the DNA is TGCGCCAGCAGCTTGGTTCCCGGACACCTGGGAAGGACCGGGGAGCTGTTTTTT. The whole variable domain, filled in from reference TRBV5-1 and TRBJ2-2, reads KAGVTQTPRYLIKTRGQQVTLSCSPISGHRSVSWYQQTPGQGLQFLFEYFSETQRNKGNFPGRFSGRQFSNSRSEMNVSTLELGDSALYLCASSLVPGHLGRTGELFFGEGSRLTVL.

This clonotype has only a few counts. The CDR3 DNA reads TGTGCCAGCAGTCGGGACAGGTATTCCTACGAGCAGTACTTC. Protein sequence: CASSRDRYSYEQYF. V and J are TRBV2 and TRBJ2-7; 8 nucleotides align to TRBD1. Per the germline V gene, CDR1 is SNHLY and CDR2 is FYNNEI. Germline trimming cut 5 bases from V and 1 base from J; bases unmatched to any gene: 4. This CDR3 region has 14 residues.

The chain has TRBV6-1 and TRBJ1-6, with 9 bases identical to TRBD1. CDR3 length equals 15 residues. In germline, CDR1 is MNHNS, CDR2 SASEGT. V lost 7 bases to trimming and J lost 7 bases; unmatched junction nucleotides: 8. CDR3 sequence reads: CASTRDRVRNSPLHF. CDR3 nucleotide sequence: TGTGCCAGCACCCGGGACAGGGTACGGAATTCACCCCTCCACTTT.

V gene TRBV20-1 combines with J gene TRBJ2-2; D may be TRBD1 or TRBD2 (5 bases each). The CDR3 runs to 15 residues. The V gene lost 4 bases and the J gene lost 4 bases, with 16 bases spanning the gap. CDR1 DFQATT and CDR2 SNEGSKA come from the germline V gene (reference sequence). CDR3 sequence: CSATKRGGATGELFF. CDR3 coding DNA: TGCAGTGCTACTAAACGGGGCGGTGCCACCGGGGAGCTGTTTTTT.

The chain carries TRBV10-2 and TRBJ1-5; no clear D gene. The CDR3 covers 16 residues. Trimming cost V 0 bases and J 0 bases, with 9 bases left between them. The V gene's germline CDR1 is WSHSY and CDR2 SAAADI. The CDR3 region has the DNA TGCGCCAGCAGTGAGTCGATGCGGATTAGCAATCAGCCCCAGCATTTT. Translated, it gives CASSESMRISNQPQHF.